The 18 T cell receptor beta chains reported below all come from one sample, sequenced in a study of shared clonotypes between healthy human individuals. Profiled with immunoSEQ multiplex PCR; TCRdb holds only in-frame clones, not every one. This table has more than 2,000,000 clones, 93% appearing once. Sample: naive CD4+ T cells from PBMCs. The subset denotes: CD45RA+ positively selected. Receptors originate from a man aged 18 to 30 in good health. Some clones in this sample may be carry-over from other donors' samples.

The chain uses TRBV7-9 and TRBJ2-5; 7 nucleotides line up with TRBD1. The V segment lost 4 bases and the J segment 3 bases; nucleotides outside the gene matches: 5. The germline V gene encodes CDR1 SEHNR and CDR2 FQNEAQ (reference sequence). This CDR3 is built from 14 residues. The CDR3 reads CASSSPTGEETQYF. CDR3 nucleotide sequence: TGTGCCAGCAGCTCCCCCACAGGGGAAGAGACCCAGTACTTC.

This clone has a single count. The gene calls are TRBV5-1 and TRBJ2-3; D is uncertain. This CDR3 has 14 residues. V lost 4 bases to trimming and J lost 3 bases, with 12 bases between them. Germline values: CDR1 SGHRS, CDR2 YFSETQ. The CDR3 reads CASSARRGTDTQYF. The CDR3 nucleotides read TGCGCCAGCAGCGCCAGACGCGGAACAGATACGCAGTATTTT.

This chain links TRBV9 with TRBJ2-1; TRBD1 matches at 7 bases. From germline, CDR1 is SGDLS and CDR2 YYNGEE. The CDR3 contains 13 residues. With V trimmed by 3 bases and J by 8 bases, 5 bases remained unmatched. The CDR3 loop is CASSARQGYEQFF. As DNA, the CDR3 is TGTGCCAGCAGCGCGAGACAGGGCTATGAGCAGTTCTTC. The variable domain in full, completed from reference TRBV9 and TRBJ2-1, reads DSGVTQTPKHLITATGQRVTLRCSPRSGDLSVYWYQQSLDQGLQFLIQYYNGEERAKGNILERFSAQQFPDLHSELNLSSLELGDSALYFCASSARQGYEQFFGPGTRLTVL.

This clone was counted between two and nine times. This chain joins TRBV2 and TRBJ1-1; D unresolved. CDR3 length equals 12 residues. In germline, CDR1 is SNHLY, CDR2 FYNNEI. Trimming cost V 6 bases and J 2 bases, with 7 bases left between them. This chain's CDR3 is CASSRVNTEAFF. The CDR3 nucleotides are TGTGCCAGCAGCCGGGTAAACACTGAAGCTTTCTTT.

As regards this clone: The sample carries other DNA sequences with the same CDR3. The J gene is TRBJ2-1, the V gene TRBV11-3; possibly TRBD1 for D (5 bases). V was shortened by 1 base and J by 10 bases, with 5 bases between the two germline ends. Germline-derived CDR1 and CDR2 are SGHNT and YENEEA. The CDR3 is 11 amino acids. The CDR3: CASSLAGEQFF. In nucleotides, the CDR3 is TGTGCCAGCAGCTTAGCAGGGGAGCAGTTCTTC.

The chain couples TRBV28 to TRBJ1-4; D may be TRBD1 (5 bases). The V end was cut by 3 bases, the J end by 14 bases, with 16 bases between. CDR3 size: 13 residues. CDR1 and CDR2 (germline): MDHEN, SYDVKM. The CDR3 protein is CASSFLGTGGLFF. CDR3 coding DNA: TGTGCCAGCAGTTTTCTGGGGACGGGAGGGCTGTTTTTT.

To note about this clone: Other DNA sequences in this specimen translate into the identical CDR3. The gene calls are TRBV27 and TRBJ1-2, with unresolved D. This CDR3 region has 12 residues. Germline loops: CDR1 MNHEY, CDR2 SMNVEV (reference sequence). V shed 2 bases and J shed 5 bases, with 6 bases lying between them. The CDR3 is CASSLKGYGYTF. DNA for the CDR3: TGTGCCAGCAGTTTAAAAGGGTATGGCTACACCTTC.

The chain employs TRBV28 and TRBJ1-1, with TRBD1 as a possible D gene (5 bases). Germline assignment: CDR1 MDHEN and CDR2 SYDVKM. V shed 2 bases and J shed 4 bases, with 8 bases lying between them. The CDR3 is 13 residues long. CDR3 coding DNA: TGTGCCAGCAGTTTAGCAGGGTTCACTGAAGCTTTCTTT. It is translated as CASSLAGFTEAFF.

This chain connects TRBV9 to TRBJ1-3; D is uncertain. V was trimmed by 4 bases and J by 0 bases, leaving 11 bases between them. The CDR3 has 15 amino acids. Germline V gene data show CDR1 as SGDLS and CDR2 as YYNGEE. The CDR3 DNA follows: TGTGCCAGCAGCCCAGGATTTTCCTCTGGAAACACCATATATTTT. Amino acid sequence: CASSPGFSSGNTIYF.

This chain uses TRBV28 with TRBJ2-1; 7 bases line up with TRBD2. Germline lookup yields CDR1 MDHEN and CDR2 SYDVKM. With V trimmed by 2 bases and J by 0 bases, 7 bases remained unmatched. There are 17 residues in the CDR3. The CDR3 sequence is CASSLGWERGSYNEQFF. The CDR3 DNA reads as TGTGCCAGCAGTTTAGGTTGGGAGCGGGGCTCCTACAATGAGCAGTTCTTC.

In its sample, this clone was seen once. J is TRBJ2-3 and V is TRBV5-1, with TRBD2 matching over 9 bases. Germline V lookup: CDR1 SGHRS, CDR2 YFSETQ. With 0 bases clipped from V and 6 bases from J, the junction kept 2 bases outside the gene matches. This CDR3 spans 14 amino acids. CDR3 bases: TGCGCCAGCAGCTTGGAGCGGGAGGATGATACGCAGTATTTT. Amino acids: CASSLEREDDTQYF.

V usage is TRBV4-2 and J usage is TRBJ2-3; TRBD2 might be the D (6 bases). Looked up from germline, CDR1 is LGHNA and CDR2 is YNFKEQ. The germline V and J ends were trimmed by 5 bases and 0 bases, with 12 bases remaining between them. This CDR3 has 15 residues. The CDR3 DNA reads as TGTGCCAGCAGCGCAGTAGCGGAAAGCACAGATACGCAGTATTTT. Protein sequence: CASSAVAESTDTQYF.

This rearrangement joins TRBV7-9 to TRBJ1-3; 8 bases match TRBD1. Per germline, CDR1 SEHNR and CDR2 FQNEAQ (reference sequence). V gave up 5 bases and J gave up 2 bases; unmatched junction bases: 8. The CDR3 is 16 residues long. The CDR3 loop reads CASSDRQGLTGNTIYF. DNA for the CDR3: TGTGCCAGCAGCGACCGACAGGGGCTAACTGGAAACACCATATATTTT.

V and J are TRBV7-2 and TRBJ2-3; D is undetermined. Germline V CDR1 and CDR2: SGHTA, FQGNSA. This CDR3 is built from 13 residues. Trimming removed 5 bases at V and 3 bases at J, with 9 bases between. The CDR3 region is CASSPIVTDTQYF. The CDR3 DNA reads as TGTGCCAGCAGCCCAATCGTGACAGATACGCAGTATTTT. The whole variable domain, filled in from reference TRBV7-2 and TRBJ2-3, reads GAGVSQSPSNKVTEKGKDVELRCDPISGHTALYWYRQSLGQGLEFLIYFQGNSAPDKSGLPSDRFSAERTGGSVSTLTIQRTQQEDSAVYLCASSPIVTDTQYFGPGTRLTVL.

CDR3 residues: CASSFRTGDQPQHF. The CDR3 coding sequence is TGTGCCAGCAGCTTCCGGACAGGGGATCAGCCCCAGCATTTT. V is TRBV11-2 and J is TRBJ1-5; TRBD1 matches at 9 bases. Trimming removed 3 bases from V and 5 bases from J; junction bases left unmatched: 2. The length of the CDR3 is 14 residues. Germline V lookup: CDR1 SGHAT, CDR2 FQNNGV. The whole variable domain, remainder taken from reference TRBV11-2 and TRBJ1-5, is EAGVAQSPRYKIIEKRQSVAFWCNPISGHATLYWYQQILGQGPKLLIQFQNNGVVDDSQLPKDRFSAERLKGVDSTLKIQPAKLEDSAVYLCASSFRTGDQPQHFGDGTRLSIL.

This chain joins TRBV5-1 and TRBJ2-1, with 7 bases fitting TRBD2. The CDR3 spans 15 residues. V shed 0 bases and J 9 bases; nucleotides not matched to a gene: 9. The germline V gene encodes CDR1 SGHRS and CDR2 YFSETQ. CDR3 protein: CASSLDGGSGSEQFF. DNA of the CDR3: TGCGCCAGCAGCTTGGATGGCGGGAGTGGTTCTGAGCAGTTCTTC.

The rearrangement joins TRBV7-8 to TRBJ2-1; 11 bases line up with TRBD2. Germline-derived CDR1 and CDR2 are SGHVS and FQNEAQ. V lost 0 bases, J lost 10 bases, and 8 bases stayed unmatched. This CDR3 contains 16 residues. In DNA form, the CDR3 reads TGTGCCAGCAGCTTAGCGCTGGTACTAGCGGGAGCAGAGCAGTTCTTC. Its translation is CASSLALVLAGAEQFF.

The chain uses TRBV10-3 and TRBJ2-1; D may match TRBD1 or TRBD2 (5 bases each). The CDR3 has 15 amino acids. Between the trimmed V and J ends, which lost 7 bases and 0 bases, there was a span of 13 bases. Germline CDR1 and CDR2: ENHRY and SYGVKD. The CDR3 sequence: CAINLGTNSYNEQFF. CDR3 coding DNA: TGTGCCATCAACCTCGGGACGAACTCCTACAATGAGCAGTTCTTC.